Below, 14 T cell receptor beta chains from the same sample are listed, as sequenced in a study of neurological immune-mediated disorders (dated by TCRdb to between 2017 and 2020). Libraries were built with 5' RACE. The sample was run on an Illumina HiSeq 2500. TCRdb itself trimmed the public reads at Q25 with fastp, ran MiXCR and retained productive beta chains. Every entry covers one CDR3 protein and lists the most common genes and DNA from its rows. The sample table lists more than 75,000 distinct CDR3 sequences, roughly 4.7% of them with a count of one. The ten top clones hold 2% to 2.5% of the sample. The material sequenced was PBMCs. These receptors originate from a woman in her 30s with multiple sclerosis.

This clonotype was seen only a few times. The V call is TRBV3-1, the J call TRBJ2-1; D remains ambiguous. Trimming removed 4 bases at V and 10 bases at J, with 11 bases between. In germline, CDR1 is LGHDT, CDR2 YNNKEL (reference sequence). The CDR3 contains 12 residues. The CDR3 bases are TGTGCCAGCAGCCTTTTCCCGGGCGAGCAGTTCTTC. This translates into CASSLFPGEQFF.

This clonotype was seen ten or more times. The V and J genes are TRBV5-6 and TRBJ2-7, with D unresolved. CDR3 length: 13 amino acids. V lost 0 bases to trimming and J lost 2 bases, with 6 bases between them. The germline gives CDR1 SGHDT, CDR2 YYEEEE. The CDR3 protein is CASSLEGTYEQYV. DNA of the CDR3: TGTGCCAGCAGCTTGGAGGGCACCTACGAGCAGTACGTC.

This clonotype was detected a few times. CDR3 residues: CASSPRGGDQYNEQFF. The CDR3 DNA reads TGTGCCAGCTCACCACGGGGAGGAGACCAGTACAATGAGCAGTTCTTC. This chain connects TRBV18 to TRBJ2-1; the D gene is possibly TRBD2 (6 bases). CDR1 is KGHSH and CDR2 is LQKENI in the germline V gene. The CDR3 is made up of 16 amino acids. Trimming took 1 base from V and 4 from J, leaving 14 bases between them.

This clonotype has only a few counts. The V gene is TRBV12-3 or TRBV12-4, the J gene TRBJ2-1, with 7 bases aligning to TRBD1. This CDR3 has 15 residues. The J segment lost 4 bases and the V segment lost 3 bases, leaving 6 bases of the junction unmatched. CDR3 sequence: CASSFGQAFYNEQFF. CDR3 bases: TGTGCCAGCAGTTTTGGACAGGCCTTTTACAATGAGCAGTTCTTC.

In this sample, this clonotype turned up many times. The chain couples TRBV20-1 to TRBJ2-1; possibly TRBD2 for D (5 bases). The CDR3 extends over 11 amino acids. Germline V gene sequence: CDR1 DFQATT, CDR2 SNEGSKA (reference sequence). As DNA, the CDR3 is TGCAGCGGCGGAGCGGACAATGAGCAGTTCTTC. This gives the protein CSGGADNEQFF.

The gene calls are TRBV7-2 and TRBJ1-4; D perhaps matches TRBD1 (6 bases). Trimming shortened V by 1 base and J by 5 bases, and 8 bases separated the two germline ends. The CDR3 is made up of 14 amino acids. Germline V gene sequence: CDR1 SGHTA, CDR2 FQGNSA. In DNA form, the CDR3 reads TGTGCCAGCAGCTTAGGAGGGGGAAATGAAAAACTGTTTTTT. Translation: CASSLGGGNEKLFF.

This clonotype turned up a few times. The CDR3 protein is CASSFDRVTGYTF. DNA of the CDR3: TGCGCCAGCAGCTTTGACAGGGTGACTGGCTACACCTTC. The gene calls are TRBV5-1 and TRBJ1-2; 7 positions match TRBD1. CDR3 length equals 13 residues. The ends lost 2 bases at V and 7 bases at J; junction bases unmatched: 5. Germline CDR1 SGHRS, CDR2 YFSETQ.

This clonotype was seen ten or more times. The V and J genes are TRBV5-1 and TRBJ2-1; D call uncertain. This CDR3 region has 15 residues. The germline V and J ends were trimmed by 4 bases and 0 bases, with 11 bases remaining between them. The germline gives CDR1 SGHRS, CDR2 YFSETQ. The DNA of the CDR3 is TGCGCCAGCAGCGGGTGGGCGAGCTCCTACAATGAGCAGTTCTTC. This encodes CASSGWASSYNEQFF. Looking up the rest from reference TRBV5-1 and TRBJ2-1 gives the full variable domain: KAGVTQTPRYLIKTRGQQVTLSCSPISGHRSVSWYQQTPGQGLQFLFEYFSETQRNKGNFPGRFSGRQFSNSRSEMNVSTLELGDSALYLCASSGWASSYNEQFFGPGTRLTVL.

As regards this clonotype: This may stem from a read error, because a much larger clone lies one nucleotide away. The chain couples TRBV7-2 to TRBJ2-1; perhaps TRBD2 as D (5 bases). The CDR3 totals 14 residues. V lost 5 bases and J 3 bases, leaving 11 bases between the germline ends. Per germline, CDR1 SGHTA and CDR2 FQGNSA. The DNA for the CDR3 is TGTGCCAGCAGCCCGGGATACTACTACAATGAGCAGTTCTTC. It encodes CASSPGYYYNEQFF.

The sample holds many counts of this clonotype. The chain recombines TRBV7-2 with TRBJ2-1; TRBD1 or TRBD2 may be the D gene (5 bases each). This CDR3 contains 15 residues. V lost 5 bases, J lost 7 bases, and 18 bases lay in between. Germline CDR1 SGHTA, CDR2 FQGNSA. This CDR3 reads CASSPRRWGKNEQFF. In nucleotides, the CDR3 is TGTGCCAGCAGCCCTCGACGGTGGGGGAAAAATGAGCAGTTCTTC.

Comments on this clonotype: A much larger clone lies a single base off, so this may be a read error. This sequence joins TRBV29-1 and TRBJ1-3; D gene unclear. This CDR3 spans 13 amino acids. CDR1 is SQVTM, CDR2 ANQGSEA, per germline. This CDR3 is CSVGASSGNTIHF. The CDR3 nucleotides read TGCAGCGTTGGGGCGAGCTCTGGAAACACCATACATTTT.

This clonotype turned up a few times. The genes are TRBV4-2 and TRBJ1-2; TRBD1 agrees at 10 bases. V lost 0 bases, J lost 2 bases, and 3 bases stayed unmatched. The CDR3 covers 16 residues. The germline CDR1 and CDR2 sequences are LGHNA and YNFKEQ. The CDR3 DNA is TGTGCCAGCAGCCAAGAGGAGACAGGGGGCAACTATGGCTACACCTTC. Protein: CASSQEETGGNYGYTF.

This clonotype was picked up many times. J is TRBJ2-7 and V is TRBV5-1; D is unclear. The CDR3 totals 13 residues. Trimming cost V 5 bases and J 7 bases, with 16 bases left between them. Looked up from germline, CDR1 is SGHRS and CDR2 is YFSETQ. CDR3 sequence reads: CASSERGDWEQYF. The CDR3 region has the DNA TGCGCCAGCAGTGAACGCGGCGATTGGGAGCAGTACTTC. Full variable domain (rest looked up from reference TRBV5-1 and TRBJ2-7): KAGVTQTPRYLIKTRGQQVTLSCSPISGHRSVSWYQQTPGQGLQFLFEYFSETQRNKGNFPGRFSGRQFSNSRSEMNVSTLELGDSALYLCASSERGDWEQYFGPGTRLTVT.

There are many counts of this clonotype. This chain joins TRBV5-1 and TRBJ2-7; either TRBD1 or TRBD2 may supply D (5 bases each). CDR1 is SGHRS and CDR2 is YFSETQ in the germline V gene. The CDR3 extends over 15 amino acids. Trimming removed 1 base from V and 3 bases from J, with 14 bases in between. CDR3: CASSLSQGVIYEQYF. The CDR3 nucleotides read TGCGCCAGCAGCTTGTCCCAGGGAGTCATCTACGAGCAGTACTTC.